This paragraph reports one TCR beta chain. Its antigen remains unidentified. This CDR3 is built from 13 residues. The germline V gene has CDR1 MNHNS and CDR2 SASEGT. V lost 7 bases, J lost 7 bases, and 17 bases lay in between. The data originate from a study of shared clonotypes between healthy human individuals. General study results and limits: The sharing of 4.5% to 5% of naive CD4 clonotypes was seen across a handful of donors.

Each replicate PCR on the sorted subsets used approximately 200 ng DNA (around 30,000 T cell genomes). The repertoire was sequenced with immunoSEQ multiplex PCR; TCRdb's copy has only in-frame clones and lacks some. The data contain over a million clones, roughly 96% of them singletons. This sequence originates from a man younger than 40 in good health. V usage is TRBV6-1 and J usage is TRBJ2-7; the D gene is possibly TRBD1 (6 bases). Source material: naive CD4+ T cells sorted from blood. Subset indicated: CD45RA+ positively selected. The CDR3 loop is CASKTGHWLEQYF. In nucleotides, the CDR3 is TGTGCCAGCAAGACAGGACACTGGTTAGAGCAGTACTTC.